The 10 T cell receptor beta chains below all came from one sample that was sequenced in a study of T cell changes during pregnancy in multiple sclerosis. The assay was immunoSEQ multiplex PCR, and TCRdb's table has in-frame clones only and misses some. The sample consists of about 130,000 clones, roughly 96% of them appearing once. Source: peripheral blood, taken after pregnancy. The source of these receptors is a female donor with multiple sclerosis, enrolled in a pregnancy study.

V and J are TRBV5-1 and TRBJ2-7, with 7 bases aligning to TRBD1. The CDR3 sequence is 14 residues long. Germline V CDR1 and CDR2: SGHRS, YFSETQ. The V segment lost 4 bases and the J segment 3 bases; nucleotides outside the gene matches: 7. CDR3 DNA: TGCGCCAGCAGCACACAGGGGTTTAGCTACGAGCAGTACTTC. It codes for CASSTQGFSYEQYF.

The gene calls are TRBV6-5 and TRBJ1-3; the D gene is possibly TRBD1 (6 bases). Germline V gene sequence: CDR1 MNHEY, CDR2 SVGAGI. V shed 0 bases and J shed 3 bases, with 9 bases lying between them. CDR3 length: 15 amino acids. CDR3 amino acids: CASSYSGAVGNTIYF. The DNA of the CDR3 is TGTGCCAGCAGTTACTCGGGGGCGGTTGGAAACACCATATATTTT.

The chain is built from TRBV9 and TRBJ2-7, with a tentative D call TRBD2 (6 bases). V was cut by 0 bases and J by 3 bases, with 13 bases left in between. The CDR3 has 15 amino acids. Germline values: CDR1 SGDLS, CDR2 YYNGEE. CDR3 in DNA: TGTGCCAGCAGCGTAGCGGCGGGAAGGGGCTACGAGCAGTACTTC. This encodes CASSVAAGRGYEQYF.

This sequence joins TRBV13 and TRBJ2-3, with TRBD2 matching 10 bases. The V and J ends lost 4 bases and 4 bases, in that order; junction bases with no gene match: 14. This CDR3 comprises 18 residues. Germline V gene lookup returns CDR1 PRHDT and CDR2 FYEKMQ (reference sequence). In nucleotides, the CDR3 is TGTGCCAGCAGCTCAATGAGAAATAGCGGGGGGACAGCAGATACGCAGTATTTT. It specifies CASSSMRNSGGTADTQYF. The whole variable domain, remainder taken from reference TRBV13 and TRBJ2-3, is AAGVIQSPRHLIKEKRETATLKCYPIPRHDTVYWYQQGPGQDPQFLISFYEKMQSDKGSIPDRFSAQQFSDYHSELNMSSLELGDSALYFCASSSMRNSGGTADTQYFGPGTRLTVL.

The count of this clone is one. CDR3 nucleotide sequence: TGTGCCAGCAGCCACTCGGGACAGGGACTAGCGGGCTCCTACAATGAGCAGTTCTTC. Residues: CASSHSGQGLAGSYNEQFF. J is TRBJ2-1 and V is TRBV4-2; 12 bases align to TRBD2. The V and J ends lost 3 bases and 0 bases, in that order; junction bases with no gene match: 9. The germline V gene has CDR1 LGHNA and CDR2 YNFKEQ. The CDR3 contains 19 residues.

This chain connects TRBV19 to TRBJ2-7; 7 nucleotides agree with TRBD2. Germline trimming cut 3 bases from V and 3 bases from J; bases unmatched to any gene: 8. The CDR3 consists of 15 residues. Germline V gene data show CDR1 as LNHDA and CDR2 as SQIVND (reference sequence). The CDR3 reads CASSIVSGGRYEQYF. For the CDR3, the DNA is TGTGCCAGTAGTATTGTATCGGGAGGCCGCTACGAGCAGTACTTC.

The chain uses TRBV11-3 and TRBJ2-3; 10 nucleotides align to TRBD1. In germline, CDR1 is SGHNT, CDR2 YENEEA. Trimming removed 4 bases from V and 4 bases from J; junction bases left unmatched: 2. This CDR3 is built from 14 residues. CDR3 amino acids: CASSWTGGSDTQYF. For the CDR3, the DNA is TGTGCCAGCAGCTGGACAGGGGGGTCAGATACGCAGTATTTT. Filled out from reference TRBV11-3 and TRBJ2-3, the complete variable domain reads EAGVVQSPRYKIIEKKQPVAFWCNPISGHNTLYWYLQNLGQGPELLIRYENEEAVDDSQLPKDRFSAERLKGVDSTLKIQPAELGDSAVYLCASSWTGGSDTQYFGPGTRLTVL.

CDR3 region: CASSPGSSWGTDTQYF. The CDR3 nucleotides read TGTGCCAGCAGCCCAGGAAGTTCATGGGGCACAGATACGCAGTATTTT. The V and J genes are TRBV11-3 and TRBJ2-3; no reliable D call. Germline loops: CDR1 SGHNT, CDR2 YENEEA. V dropped 5 bases and J dropped 1 base, with 16 bases sitting between them. This CDR3 is 16 amino acids long.

The chain is built from TRBV27 and TRBJ1-1; the D is unclear. The V end was cut by 6 bases, the J end by 5 bases, with 16 bases between. Germline CDR1 is MNHEY and CDR2 is SMNVEV (reference sequence). The CDR3 sequence is 14 residues long. CDR3 DNA: TGTGCCAGCAGCGCCGCAGCTTGGAGGACTGAAGCTTTCTTT. It codes for CASSAAAWRTEAFF.

The chain employs TRBV5-1 and TRBJ2-1; 12 positions agree with TRBD2. The V gene's germline CDR1 is SGHRS and CDR2 YFSETQ. CDR3 length: 19 amino acids. The ends lost 0 bases at V and 7 bases at J; junction bases unmatched: 14. The CDR3 nucleotides read TGCGCCAGCAGCTTGGATTTCGTTCTCGGACTAGCGGGGTTGAATGAGCAGTTCTTC. It is translated as CASSLDFVLGLAGLNEQFF. Complete variable domain (other parts from reference TRBV5-1 and TRBJ2-1): KAGVTQTPRYLIKTRGQQVTLSCSPISGHRSVSWYQQTPGQGLQFLFEYFSETQRNKGNFPGRFSGRQFSNSRSEMNVSTLELGDSALYLCASSLDFVLGLAGLNEQFFGPGTRLTVL.